Shown below are 25 T cell receptor beta chains from a single sample sequenced in a study of shared clonotypes between healthy human individuals. Some clones are missing from TCRdb's copy, which holds only in-frame ones; the method was immunoSEQ multiplex PCR. The data show about 470,000 clones, 70% to 80% seen once. The sample taken for sequencing was PBMCs. The receptor source for this set is a woman aged 40 to 55 in good health. Some clones in this sample may be carry-over from other donors' samples.

The V and J genes are TRBV5-1 and TRBJ1-3; 7 bases align to TRBD1. The V gene's germline CDR1 is SGHRS and CDR2 YFSETQ. Trimming cost V 1 base and J 0 bases; bases outside gene matches: 4. The CDR3 has 16 amino acids. CDR3 loop: CASSLWDSDSGNTIYF. In nucleotides, the CDR3 is TGCGCCAGCAGCTTGTGGGACAGCGACTCTGGAAACACCATATATTTT.

This chain connects TRBV29-1 to TRBJ1-2; D is perhaps TRBD1 (6 bases). The CDR3 is 14 amino acids. V lost 7 bases to trimming and J lost 8 bases, with 23 bases between them. CDR1 SQVTM and CDR2 ANQGSEA come from the germline V gene. CDR3 DNA: TGCAGCGCCGCTACGAGGGGGGACGGGACCGGCTACACCTTC. This translates into CSAATRGDGTGYTF. Using reference TRBV29-1 and TRBJ1-2 for the parts outside the CDR3, the full variable domain is SAVISQKPSRDICQRGTSLTIQCQVDSQVTMMFWYRQQPGQSLTLIATANQGSEATYESGFVIDKFPISRPNLTFSTLTVSNMSPEDSSIYLCSAATRGDGTGYTFGSGTRLTVV.

This chain connects TRBV5-1 to TRBJ2-7; D may be TRBD1 or TRBD2 (5 bases each). Per the germline V gene, CDR1 is SGHRS and CDR2 is YFSETQ. V was cut by 1 base and J by 4 bases, with 15 bases left in between. The CDR3 covers 15 residues. The CDR3 sequence: CASSLRGPLVYEQYF. The CDR3 DNA sequence: TGCGCCAGCAGCTTGAGGGGACCCCTAGTATACGAGCAGTACTTC.

This clone was seen only once. The CDR3 bases are TGTGCCAGTAGTATAGTTGGAGTCTATGGCTACACCTTC. As protein: CASSIVGVYGYTF. The chain combines TRBV19 with TRBJ1-2; D not resolved. The CDR3 has 13 amino acids. Germline values: CDR1 LNHDA, CDR2 SQIVND (reference sequence). The V gene lost 1 base and the J gene lost 4 bases, with 7 bases spanning the gap.

This clone was picked up one time. The chain uses TRBV4-1 and TRBJ1-1; 8 bases align to TRBD1. Germline V lookup: CDR1 MGHRA, CDR2 YSYEKL. The ends lost 1 base at V and 11 bases at J; junction bases unmatched: 0. The CDR3 contains 11 residues. The chain's CDR3 is CASSQGQGAFF. In nucleotides, the CDR3 is TGCGCCAGCAGCCAAGGACAGGGGGCTTTCTTT.

This chain uses TRBV14 with TRBJ2-5; either TRBD1 or TRBD2 may supply D (5 bases each). Germline CDR1 SGHDN, CDR2 FVKESK. This CDR3 region has 14 residues. The V gene lost 3 bases and the J gene lost 7 bases, with 15 bases spanning the gap. The DNA for the CDR3 is TGTGCCAGCAGCCAGGACTCCGGGACCCCGACCCAGTACTTC. Encoded protein: CASSQDSGTPTQYF.

The V call is TRBV2, the J call TRBJ1-2; a possible D gene is TRBD1 (6 bases). Germline values: CDR1 SNHLY, CDR2 FYNNEI. V dropped 6 bases and J dropped 5 bases, with 10 bases sitting between them. The CDR3 contains 12 residues. Here the CDR3 reads CASREDRYGYTF. The CDR3 DNA is TGTGCCAGCAGAGAGGACAGATATGGCTACACCTTC.

With respect to this clone: A read error may be the cause here, since a much bigger clone is one base away. The CDR3 region has the DNA TGTGCCAGCAGCCGGGGACAGAACACTGAAGCTTTCTTT. Translated, it gives CASSRGQNTEAFF. The chain combines TRBV11-3 with TRBJ1-1, with D perhaps matching TRBD1 (6 bases). The V gene's germline CDR1 is SGHNT and CDR2 YENEEA. Trimming took 5 bases from V and 1 from J, leaving 8 bases between them. CDR3 length: 13 amino acids. The whole variable domain, filled in from reference TRBV11-3 and TRBJ1-1, reads EAGVVQSPRYKIIEKKQPVAFWCNPISGHNTLYWYLQNLGQGPELLIRYENEEAVDDSQLPKDRFSAERLKGVDSTLKIQPAELGDSAVYLCASSRGQNTEAFFGQGTRLTVV.

The chain has TRBV2 and TRBJ2-6, with 10 nucleotides matching TRBD2. J lost 1 base, V lost 5 bases, and 5 bases had no gene match. The CDR3 totals 17 residues. CDR1 and CDR2 from the germline V gene are SNHLY and FYNNEI. The CDR3 nucleotides are TGTGCCAGCAGTTCTAGCGGGAGAAATTCTGGGGCCAACGTCCTGACTTTC. Amino acids: CASSSSGRNSGANVLTF.

V usage is TRBV27 and J usage is TRBJ2-1; D not certain. The CDR3 loop spans 12 amino acids. The germline CDR1 and CDR2 sequences are MNHEY and SMNVEV (reference sequence). Trimming took off 5 bases at V and 8 bases at J, with 10 bases between the two ends. The CDR3 reads CASSAFADEQFF. The CDR3 nucleotides read TGTGCCAGCAGTGCGTTCGCGGATGAGCAGTTCTTC.

The sample holds a few counts of this clone. This chain links TRBV7-8 with TRBJ2-7, with D possibly matching TRBD2 (6 bases). The CDR3 has 14 residues. The V end lost 7 bases, the J end lost 4 bases, and 17 bases lay between the germline ends. Germline V gives CDR1 SGHVS, CDR2 FQNEAQ. In DNA, the CDR3 is TGTGCCAGCACCCTTTGGGGGACTGCGTACGAGCAGTACTTC. Its translation is CASTLWGTAYEQYF.

This clone was observed once. The V gene is TRBV4-2, the J gene TRBJ1-2; 10 nucleotides align to TRBD1. V shed 10 bases and J 2 bases; nucleotides not matched to a gene: 7. The germline CDR1 and CDR2 sequences are LGHNA and YNFKEQ. The CDR3 contains 14 residues. CDR3 sequence reads: CATTMGQGNYGYTF. CDR3 nucleotide sequence: TGTGCCACTACCATGGGACAGGGGAACTATGGCTACACCTTC.

On this clone: A far larger clone is one base from this, pointing to a likely read error. The same CDR3 also results from other DNA sequences found in this sample. The J gene is TRBJ2-7, the V gene TRBV2, with no clear D. The germline CDR1 and CDR2 sequences are SNHLY and FYNNEI. The CDR3 extends over 12 amino acids. Trimming left V 3 bases short and J 2 bases short, with 5 bases between. Here the CDR3 reads CASSELPYEQYF. The CDR3, as DNA: TGTGCCAGCAGTGAGTTGCCCTACGAGCAGTACTTC.

The chain has TRBV27 and TRBJ2-3; D uncertain. Germline lookup yields CDR1 MNHEY and CDR2 SMNVEV (reference sequence). This CDR3 has 14 amino acids. With 7 bases removed from V and 1 base from J, the gap between germline ends came to 12 bases. The CDR3 DNA sequence: TGTGCCAGCACCCCCGGTTCGGGCACAGATACGCAGTATTTT. Residues: CASTPGSGTDTQYF.

The chain combines TRBV28 with TRBJ2-6; no firm D call. This CDR3 is 19 amino acids long. V lost 3 bases to trimming and J lost 1 base, with 19 bases between them. Looked up from germline, CDR1 is MDHEN and CDR2 is SYDVKM. In DNA form, the CDR3 reads TGTGCCAGCAGTTTGGCAGAAAACACCTTCTGGTCTGGGGCCAACGTCCTGACTTTC. Its translation is CASSLAENTFWSGANVLTF.

This clone was observed a few times. V is TRBV4-1 and J is TRBJ2-6; 7 bases fit TRBD2. Germline V gene sequence: CDR1 MGHRA, CDR2 YSYEKL. CDR3 size: 19 residues. J lost 0 bases, V lost 4 bases, and 12 bases had no gene match. The CDR3 DNA sequence: TGCGCCAGCAGCCTCGGGGGAGGGAGACGGGTCTCTGGGGCCAACGTCCTGACTTTC. Residues: CASSLGGGRRVSGANVLTF.

The chain combines TRBV2 with TRBJ2-2; D perhaps matches TRBD2 (6 bases). The V gene lost 7 bases and the J gene lost 4 bases, with 13 bases spanning the gap. The V gene's germline CDR1 is SNHLY and CDR2 FYNNEI. The CDR3 has 14 residues. In nucleotides, the CDR3 is TGTGCCAGCAAACCGGGGGTTCGCACCGGGGAGCTGTTTTTT. The encoded protein is CASKPGVRTGELFF.

V usage is TRBV29-1 and J usage is TRBJ1-1; a possible D gene is TRBD1 (5 bases). The CDR3 has 11 amino acids. The ends were cut back, 8 bases at V and 1 base at J, with 8 bases in the middle. Germline loops: CDR1 SQVTM, CDR2 ANQGSEA. This chain's CDR3 is CSTTENTEAFF. The DNA of the CDR3 is TGCAGCACGACAGAGAACACTGAAGCTTTCTTT.

The genes are TRBV7-3 and TRBJ2-1, with 7 bases fitting TRBD1. The CDR3 totals 15 residues. Trimming removed 6 bases from V and 5 bases from J; junction bases left unmatched: 10. Per the germline V gene, CDR1 is SGHTA and CDR2 is FQGTGA. The CDR3, as DNA: TGTGCCAGCAGTCAACACGGGACAGTCGACAATGAGCAGTTCTTC. Amino acid sequence: CASSQHGTVDNEQFF.

Comment on this clone: Germline and junction disagree at one end, which may indicate a read error. DNA for the CDR3: TGCGCCAGCAGTTTGGGTAGTTTAGGGGCGGACTATGGCTACACCTTC. Translation gives CASSLGSLGADYGYTF. V is TRBV5-1 and J is TRBJ1-2; a weak D match, TRBD1 (5 bases). Per germline, CDR1 SGHRS and CDR2 YFSETQ. The CDR3 is made up of 16 amino acids. Drawing the rest from reference TRBV5-1 and TRBJ1-2, the complete variable domain is KAGVTQTPRYLIKTRGQQVTLSCSPISGHRSVSWYQQTPGQGLQFLFEYFSETQRNKGNFPGRFSGRQFSNSRSEMNVSTLELGDSALYLCASSLGSLGADYGYTFGSGTRLTVV.

In its sample, this clone was seen a few times. This sequence joins TRBV4-2 and TRBJ1-2; D is unclear. Germline V gene data show CDR1 as LGHNA and CDR2 as YNFKEQ. Trimming shortened V by 0 bases and J by 0 bases, and 11 bases separated the two germline ends. The CDR3 has 16 amino acids. The CDR3 loop reads CASSQDVRATNYGYTF. CDR3 nucleotide sequence: TGTGCCAGCAGCCAAGACGTTAGGGCGACTAACTATGGCTACACCTTC.

In its sample, this clone was seen many times. The sample contains more than one DNA sequence encoding this CDR3. The chain recombines TRBV14 with TRBJ2-7; D remains unclear. Germline V lookup: CDR1 SGHDN, CDR2 FVKESK. Deletions cut 3 bases from V and 8 bases from J, with 8 bases between. This CDR3 region has 11 residues. CDR3 amino acids: CASSHSSQQYF. In DNA form, the CDR3 reads TGTGCCAGCAGCCACTCGAGTCAGCAGTACTTC.

This chain connects TRBV6-1 to TRBJ2-3; 12 nucleotides line up with TRBD1. This CDR3 is built from 15 residues. The V and J ends lost 6 bases and 6 bases, in that order; junction bases with no gene match: 7. Per the germline V gene, CDR1 is MNHNS and CDR2 is SASEGT. In DNA, the CDR3 is TGTGCCAGCAGAGGGACAGGGGGCAGATCGGATACGCAGTATTTT. Translating gives CASRGTGGRSDTQYF.

This clone occurred a few times. This chain links TRBV2 with TRBJ1-5; 8 bases are a match to TRBD1. The CDR3 totals 15 residues. CDR1 and CDR2 from the germline V gene are SNHLY and FYNNEI. V was pared by 5 bases and J by 1 base, with 4 bases of the junction left unmatched. The chain's CDR3 is CASSLQGASNQPQHF. CDR3 coding DNA: TGTGCCAGCAGTCTCCAGGGGGCAAGCAATCAGCCCCAGCATTTT.

J is TRBJ1-3 and V is TRBV30, with D unclear. Trimming shortened V by 3 bases and J by 0 bases, and 27 bases separated the two germline ends. In germline, CDR1 is GTSNPN, CDR2 SVGIG (reference sequence). The CDR3 is made up of 20 amino acids. The DNA for the CDR3 is TGTGCCTGGAGCCTTTCAATATGGGCCCCTGGACTTAGCTCTGGAAACACCATATATTTT. It codes for CAWSLSIWAPGLSSGNTIYF.